This T cell receptor beta chain was captured by sequencing in a study of T cell responses to AZD1222 COVID-19 vaccine. This CDR3 spans 17 amino acids. In germline, CDR1 is GTSNPN, CDR2 SVGIG (reference sequence). J was trimmed by 4 bases and V by 0 bases; bases with no gene match: 12. Measured with immunoSEQ multiplex PCR; TCRdb has only the in-frame clones, and not every one. The sample includes some 170,000 clones, 70% to 90% of them seen just once. This TCR came from an adult who received the MenACWY meningococcal vaccine as a control. This chain uses TRBV30 with TRBJ2-1; TRBD1 matches 7 bases. This specimen consisted of peripheral blood, obtained 28 days after the second dose of the MenACWY control vaccine. The CDR3 here is CAWSVIGRVRGYNEQFF. The CDR3 nucleotides are TGTGCCTGGAGTGTGATCGGGCGGGTCAGGGGGTACAATGAGCAGTTCTTC.